The sequence of this T cell receptor (beta chain) was determined in a study of response to subunit inactivated influenza vaccine. Study conclusions and caveats: With each seasonal influenza vaccination, the authors suggested, few new T cells are recruited.

TCRdb used MiXCR to reprocess the RT-PCR reads, holding one entry per CDR3 protein. The table lists 400,000 to 550,000 distinct CDR3 sequences, 25% of them singletons. This clonotype was seen only a few times. What it binds is not known. The CDR3 has 15 residues. V shed 1 base and J shed 8 bases, with 12 bases lying between them. Germline-derived CDR1 and CDR2 are SGHVS and FNYEAQ. The input for sequencing was CD4+ T cells sorted from PBMCs, taken roughly 5 days after vaccination. The receptor's source is a man aged 50-59 years who received an inactivated influenza vaccine. V usage is TRBV7-6 and J usage is TRBJ1-6, with D maybe TRBD1 (5 bases). CDR3 sequence reads: CASSLEDSGHSPLHF. CDR3 in DNA: TGTGCCAGCAGCTTAGAAGACAGTGGGCATTCACCCCTCCACTTT.